This T cell receptor beta chain derives from a study of T cell changes during pregnancy in multiple sclerosis. TCRdb's table, derived via immunoSEQ multiplex PCR, lists solely in-frame clones and lacks some. The table lists 40,000 to 50,000 clones, 90% of them singletons. V was shortened by 5 bases and J by 6 bases, with 13 bases between the two germline ends. This CDR3 has 14 residues. CDR1 is LNHDA, CDR2 SQIVND, per germline (reference sequence). The TCR was taken from a female donor with multiple sclerosis, enrolled in a pregnancy study. The chain carries TRBV19 and TRBJ2-2; perhaps TRBD2 as D (5 bases). Specimen: CD4+ T cells from peripheral blood mononuclear cells, collected before pregnancy. The CDR3 DNA is TGTGCCAGTAGTTTCGTGGGGAGCCCCGGGGAGCTGTTTTTT. Translated: CASSFVGSPGELFF.